What follows is one TCR beta chain and its context. This specimen comes from a study of PD-1 blockade in mismatch repair-deficient tumors. TCRdb's copy holds only in-frame clones and misses some; the assay was immunoSEQ multiplex PCR. Seen here are 40,000 to 65,000 clones, over 70% observed once, and the top ten hold 6.5% to 9%. V shed 4 bases and J shed 4 bases, with 16 bases lying between them. Germline CDR1 and CDR2: SGHVS and FQNEAQ. The CDR3 length is 15 residues. All patients were mismatch repair deficient, assessed by either PCR or immunohistochemistry. The specimen was peripheral blood, collected about 20 weeks after starting pembrolizumab. The origin of this receptor is an adult with mismatch repair-deficient cancer. This chain links TRBV7-8 with TRBJ1-2, with a possible D match to TRBD1 (5 bases). The DNA for the CDR3 is TGTGCCAGCAGCTCGTCCGGAGGGGTACTCTATGGCTACACCTTC. It codes for CASSSSGGVLYGYTF.